These 11 T cell receptor beta chains were all obtained from the same sample, sequenced in a study of CD8+CD57+ T cells in acquired aplastic anemia. The TCR beta profiling, which covered VDJ combination and CDR3 sequence, was carried out using genomic DNA as the template. A single record per CDR3 protein comes from TCRdb applying MiXCR to the reads. The data hold over 40,000 distinct CDR3 sequences, with under 80% observed a single time. Those patients picked for sequencing had displayed CD8+CD57+ cell expansion on flow cytometry. The sequenced sample consisted of sorted CD4+, CD8+, or CD8+CD57+ T cells (not recorded which) from PBMCs. The receptors were gathered from a human donor with aplastic anemia.

This clonotype was seen repeatedly, ten times or more. The chain links TRBV11-2 to TRBJ2-7; D possibly corresponds to TRBD2 (7 bases). In germline, CDR1 is SGHAT, CDR2 FQNNGV. The CDR3 covers 16 residues. Trimming left V 5 bases short and J 0 bases short, with 17 bases between. CDR3 sequence (DNA): TGTGCCAGCAGCCCCAGGGGAAGGGGGGGCTCCTACGAGCAGTACTTC. It is translated as CASSPRGRGGSYEQYF.

The J gene is TRBJ2-7, the V gene TRBV6-5; perhaps TRBD1 as D (6 bases). The length of the CDR3 is 15 residues. CDR1 is MNHEY and CDR2 is SVGAGI in the germline V gene. The V and J ends lost 0 bases and 4 bases respectively, with 13 bases between them. CDR3 DNA sequence: TGTGCCAGCAGTTACTCTTCAGGGGAAGGGTACGAGCAGTACTTC. Amino acids: CASSYSSGEGYEQYF.

This clonotype was recorded many times. The chain couples TRBV19 to TRBJ1-3; 8 bases agree with TRBD1. The V gene end was trimmed by 4 bases and the J gene end by 7 bases; junction bases not matched to a gene: 15. The CDR3 loop spans 17 amino acids. Germline V gives CDR1 LNHDA, CDR2 SQIVND (reference sequence). This CDR3 reads CASSTYLQGAIRNTIYF. For the CDR3, the DNA is TGTGCCAGTAGTACCTACCTCCAGGGGGCTATCCGGAACACCATATATTTT.

In this sample, this clonotype turned up many times. The V gene is TRBV19, the J gene TRBJ1-5; 12 bases fit TRBD1. The CDR3 runs to 16 residues. The junction had 10 bases not matched to a gene; V was cut back by 6 bases and J by 7 bases. The germline gives CDR1 LNHDA, CDR2 SQIVND (reference sequence). In DNA, the CDR3 is TGTGCCAGTAGAATGGGACAGGGGGCGCTTTTACAGCCCCAGCATTTT. Its translation is CASRMGQGALLQPQHF.

In its sample, this clonotype was seen many times. The chain links TRBV20-1 to TRBJ2-3; weak D call: TRBD2 (7 bases). Germline CDR1 reads DFQATT; CDR2 reads SNEGSKA (reference sequence). The V end was cut by 0 bases, the J end by 3 bases, with 22 bases between. This CDR3 is 18 amino acids long. The CDR3 reads CSARDLAWGGAVTDTQYF. The DNA of the CDR3 is TGCAGTGCTAGAGATCTGGCGTGGGGGGGCGCCGTGACAGATACGCAGTATTTT.

This clonotype was counted a single time. The V call is TRBV14, the J call TRBJ2-5; 8 nucleotides align to TRBD2. Germline V gives CDR1 SGHDN, CDR2 FVKESK. V was pared by 4 bases and J by 5 bases, with 9 bases of the junction left unmatched. The CDR3 is 15 amino acids. CDR3 DNA: TGTGCCAGCAGCCCCGGGACTAGGGAAGGGGAGACCCAGTACTTC. Amino acid sequence: CASSPGTREGETQYF.

Regarding this clonotype: The junction shows a germline mismatch at one end, possibly a read error. The J gene is TRBJ1-2, the V gene TRBV10-3; 7 bases agree with TRBD1. The germline V gene has CDR1 ENHRY and CDR2 SYGVKD. CDR3 length equals 12 residues. DNA for the CDR3: TGTGCCATCAGTGAGCCCCAGTTAGGGACAGCCTTC. This translates into CAISEPQLGTAF.

This sequence joins TRBV15 and TRBJ2-7, with D uncertain. With 0 bases removed from V and 1 base from J, the gap between germline ends came to 7 bases. The CDR3 extends over 14 amino acids. Germline V gene lookup returns CDR1 LNHNV and CDR2 YYDKDF (reference sequence). DNA of the CDR3: TGTGCCACCAGCAGAGAGTGGCCATCCTACGAGCAGTACTTC. It specifies CATSREWPSYEQYF.

V usage is TRBV19 and J usage is TRBJ2-7; 8 nucleotides match TRBD2. CDR1 and CDR2 from the germline V gene are LNHDA and SQIVND (reference sequence). This CDR3 contains 13 residues. V trimming: 3 bases; J trimming: 6 bases; junction bases outside the gene matches: 4. CDR3 coding DNA: TGTGCCAGTAGTATTGGACTAGCCGGCGAGCAGTACTTC. This translates into CASSIGLAGEQYF.

Remarks on this clonotype: A read error may be the cause here, since a much bigger clone is one base away. The rearrangement joins TRBV7-3 to TRBJ2-7; D unresolved. Trimming shortened V by 4 bases and J by 7 bases, and 11 bases separated the two germline ends. Germline CDR1 SGHTA, CDR2 FQGTGA. This CDR3 has 12 residues. The DNA of the CDR3 is TGTGCCAGCAGCTCAGATTACAATGAGCAGTACTTC. Protein sequence: CASSSDYNEQYF.

This clonotype was seen only once. One end of the junction fails to match germline, which may point to a read error. V and J are TRBV10-3 and TRBJ2-5; 13 bases line up with TRBD2. Looked up from germline, CDR1 is ENHRY and CDR2 is SYGVKD. The CDR3 contains 12 residues. The CDR3 DNA reads as TGTGCCATCAGCGGGACTAGCGGGACCCGGTACTTC. It yields the protein CAISGTSGTRYF.